This T cell receptor beta chain emerged from a study of blood T cell repertoires in COVID-19. Study-wide context: Both acute and convalescent COVID-19 samples were obtained from the United States, Italy and Spain.

Source study methods: Cell counts per sample came from amplifying reference gene primers. Produced via immunoSEQ multiplex PCR; TCRdb's table is partial and in-frame only. That table gives V, J and clone size, and the DNA gave D and trimming. The table lists about 36,000 clones, 84% of them singletons. Seattle enrolled patients during active infection and tracked them longitudinally. Trimming at V came to 8 bases and at J to 9 bases, leaving 8 bases not matched to a gene. This CDR3 has 13 amino acids. Germline lookup yields CDR1 SNHLY and CDR2 FYNNEI. The sequence was obtained from a man aged 60 to 75 with COVID-19, enrolled during active disease. V and J are TRBV2 and TRBJ1-2; TRBD1 matches at 11 bases. Material: peripheral blood. The CDR3 sequence is CASGRDRGYSYTF. DNA for the CDR3: TGTGCCAGCGGCCGGGACAGGGGGTACAGCTACACCTTC.